The 16 T cell receptor beta chains below come from one sample, sequenced in a study of blood T cells in healthy people across ages. With a J-beta primer mix and a sample-barcoded 5' primer, a second PCR ran 7 to 11 cycles. A single record per CDR3 protein comes from TCRdb applying MiXCR to the 5' RACE reads. This table has hundreds of thousands of distinct CDR3 sequences, about 54% appearing once. The source material was blood. The receptors originated from a man aged 60 to 75 in good health.

This clonotype was observed many times. In DNA form, the CDR3 reads TGCAGTGCCGCCGGGACTAGCGGGTACCAAGAGACCCAGTACTTC. It yields the protein CSAAGTSGYQETQYF. The rearrangement joins TRBV20-1 to TRBJ2-5; TRBD2 agrees at 12 bases. The CDR3 spans 15 residues. Germline V gene data show CDR1 as DFQATT and CDR2 as SNEGSKA (reference sequence). V gave up 6 bases and J gave up 0 bases; unmatched junction bases: 5.

Worth noting for this clonotype: Germline and junction disagree at one end, which may indicate a read error. The rearrangement joins TRBV20-1 to TRBJ2-3, with D tentatively TRBD2 (6 bases). Germline V gives CDR1 DFQATT, CDR2 SNEGSKA (reference sequence). This CDR3 contains 13 residues. For the CDR3, the DNA is TGCAGTGCTAGAGGCGGGAATACAGAGACGCAGTATTTT. It is translated as CSARGGNTETQYF.

This rearrangement joins TRBV5-1 to TRBJ2-5; the D call may be TRBD1 or TRBD2 (6 bases each). Germline V gene sequence: CDR1 SGHRS, CDR2 YFSETQ. Trimming stripped 1 base from V and 3 bases from J, with 13 bases between. The CDR3 is made up of 15 amino acids. CDR3 nucleotides: TGCGCCAGCAGCTTGCCGGGGGCTCTGAAAGAGACCCAGTACTTC. Protein product: CASSLPGALKETQYF.

J is TRBJ1-1 and V is TRBV5-1; D may be TRBD1 (6 bases). Trimming took off 4 bases at V and 1 base at J, with 17 bases between the two ends. This CDR3 contains 16 residues. The V gene's germline CDR1 is SGHRS and CDR2 YFSETQ. The CDR3 DNA reads TGCGCCAGCAGCATTACAGGGTTCTACGGGAACACTGAAGCTTTCTTT. Protein sequence: CASSITGFYGNTEAFF.

The chain joins TRBV7-6 to TRBJ2-6; D remains unclear. The CDR3 contains 15 residues. Germline CDR1 is SGHVS and CDR2 is FNYEAQ. The germline V and J ends were trimmed by 0 bases and 0 bases, with 3 bases remaining between them. The CDR3 DNA is TGTGCCAGCAGCTTAGCCACCTCTGGGGCCAACGTCCTGACTTTC. This sequence encodes CASSLATSGANVLTF.

The chain couples TRBV10-3 to TRBJ2-3, with D possibly TRBD1 on 6 matching bases. The CDR3 consists of 13 residues. Germline CDR1 and CDR2: ENHRY and SYGVKD. Trimming stripped 4 bases from V and 6 bases from J, with 11 bases between. The CDR3 nucleotides are TGTGCCATCAGTGCCCGAACAGGGGATACGCAGTATTTT. This gives the protein CAISARTGDTQYF.

The chain employs TRBV4-2 and TRBJ2-7, with a weak D call TRBD2 (6 bases). Trimming left V 1 base short and J 0 bases short, with 10 bases between. The CDR3 is 15 amino acids. CDR1 and CDR2 (germline): LGHNA, YNFKEQ. The CDR3 DNA reads as TGTGCCAGCAGCCAAGGGCCGGGGGACTCCTACGAGCAGTACTTC. As protein: CASSQGPGDSYEQYF.

The genes are TRBV4-2 and TRBJ2-1; 8 nucleotides agree with TRBD2. The ends lost 1 base at V and 4 bases at J; junction bases unmatched: 6. Germline V CDR1 and CDR2: LGHNA, YNFKEQ. The CDR3 consists of 16 residues. The DNA of the CDR3 is TGTGCCAGCAGCCAAGGGGCCCAGCGGGGGTACAATGAGCAGTTCTTC. Its protein is CASSQGAQRGYNEQFF.

The chain joins TRBV6-2 or TRBV6-3 to TRBJ2-1; no definite D call. The length of the CDR3 is 13 residues. Trimming pared 0 bases from V and 13 bases from J, leaving 13 bases between. Germline V CDR1 and CDR2: MNHEY, SVGEGT. The CDR3: CASSYSTRQSQFF. CDR3 coding DNA: TGTGCCAGCAGTTACTCGACGAGACAAAGCCAGTTCTTC.

The V gene is TRBV29-1, the J gene TRBJ2-3; no firm D call. V was trimmed by 0 bases and J by 7 bases, leaving 8 bases between them. Germline V gives CDR1 SQVTM, CDR2 ANQGSEA. This CDR3 has 12 amino acids. The CDR3 here is CSVEERGNTQYF. DNA for the CDR3: TGCAGCGTTGAAGAAAGAGGAAATACGCAGTATTTT.

This clonotype was seen a few times. The chain is built from TRBV7-2 and TRBJ2-3; 8 positions agree with TRBD2. This CDR3 is built from 14 residues. Per the germline V gene, CDR1 is SGHTA and CDR2 is FQGNSA. Losses at the gene ends were 1 base for V and 6 bases for J; bases not matched to a gene: 3. The CDR3 protein is CASSLVASGDTQYF. The CDR3 nucleotides are TGTGCCAGCAGCTTAGTGGCTAGCGGGGATACGCAGTATTTT.

V gene TRBV7-2 combines with J gene TRBJ2-7; D not certain. The germline V gene encodes CDR1 SGHTA and CDR2 FQGNSA. There are 13 residues in the CDR3. The V gene lost 1 base and the J gene lost 3 bases, with 7 bases spanning the gap. In DNA form, the CDR3 reads TGTGCCAGCAGCTTAGGGGTGGACTACGAGCAGTACTTC. It encodes CASSLGVDYEQYF.

This clonotype showed up many times. A junction boundary mismatches the germline segment, possibly from a read error. This rearrangement joins TRBV3-1 to TRBJ2-5, with D hard to call. Germline V gene data show CDR1 as LGHDT and CDR2 as YNNKEL (reference sequence). The CDR3 length is 13 residues. The CDR3 DNA follows: TGCGCCAGCAGCCAAGTCCCGCAAGAGACCCAGTACTTC. It is translated as CASSQVPQETQYF.

This chain joins TRBV18 and TRBJ2-5; D uncertain. V was clipped by 2 bases and J by 3 bases, with 7 bases between them. The length of the CDR3 is 13 residues. Germline CDR1 KGHSH, CDR2 LQKENI. CDR3 bases: TGTGCCAGCTCACCATACTGGGAAGAGACCCAGTACTTC. It is translated as CASSPYWEETQYF.

This clonotype was counted only a few times. The V gene is TRBV29-1, the J gene TRBJ2-5, with 10 bases aligning to TRBD1. J lost 7 bases, V lost 2 bases, and 10 bases had no gene match. There are 15 residues in the CDR3. Germline CDR1 reads SQVTM; CDR2 reads ANQGSEA. CDR3 sequence: CSVEPTGGVEGTQYF. The CDR3 DNA sequence: TGCAGCGTTGAACCGACAGGGGGCGTCGAGGGGACCCAGTACTTC.

This clonotype is a singleton in its sample. Germline is not matched at one junction end, which may reflect a read error. This chain joins TRBV12-3 or TRBV12-4 and TRBJ2-2; D is possibly TRBD1 (5 bases). This CDR3 contains 16 residues. CDR3 bases: TGTGTCAGCAGTTTACTGGGGCCGCCGAACACCGGGGAGCTGTTTTTT. Protein: CVSSLLGPPNTGELFF.